A single sample gave rise to the 9 T cell receptor beta chains below, sequenced in a study of T cell responses to AZD1222 COVID-19 vaccine listed by TCRdb under 2021. Receptor libraries were prepared by the immunoSEQ multiplex PCR assay. TCRdb holds this immuneACCESS table with in-frame rearrangements only. Some clones are missing; in checked studies, unresolved V genes explain under half, and the rest has no known cause. This sample gives 100,000 to 150,000 clones in total; around 89% of them show up just once. The top ten clonotypes cover roughly 4% of the sample. The label giving this sample's time point can be read as: baseline before first vaccination. Material: peripheral blood, obtained on day 0 of AZD1222 vaccination. These receptors were obtained from an adult in good health.

The chain employs TRBV5-5 and TRBJ1-3; weak D call: TRBD1 (6 bases). CDR3 size: 14 residues. The V gene's germline CDR1 is SGHKS and CDR2 YYEKEE (reference sequence). The V gene lost 6 bases and the J gene lost 1 base, with 11 bases spanning the gap. The CDR3: CASTLQGSGNTIYF. The CDR3 region has the DNA TGTGCCAGCACCCTTCAGGGGTCTGGAAACACCATATATTTT.

This chain joins TRBV25-1 and TRBJ2-1; D is uncertain. The CDR3 consists of 11 residues. From germline, CDR1 is MGHDK and CDR2 SYGVNS. Trimming cost V 6 bases and J 4 bases, with 4 bases left between them. CDR3 region: CASRGYNEQFF. The CDR3 DNA sequence: TGTGCCAGCAGAGGTTACAATGAGCAGTTCTTC.

This chain uses TRBV6-4 with TRBJ2-4; possibly TRBD2 for D (6 bases). Between the trimmed V and J ends, which lost 4 bases and 1 base, there was a span of 14 bases. The germline V gene has CDR1 MRHNA and CDR2 SNTAGT. This CDR3 is built from 16 residues. The CDR3 DNA sequence: TGTGCCAGCAGTGTTGCGGGGCCTGGGGCCAAAAACATTCAGTACTTC. Its translation is CASSVAGPGAKNIQYF.

V is TRBV28 and J is TRBJ2-5; D is possibly TRBD1 (5 bases). The CDR3 runs to 12 residues. Trimming took off 2 bases at V and 4 bases at J, with 5 bases between the two ends. Germline loops: CDR1 MDHEN, CDR2 SYDVKM. The CDR3 coding sequence is TGTGCCAGCAGTTTAGACAGAGAGACCCAGTACTTC. Translation gives CASSLDRETQYF.

CDR3 in DNA: TGTGCCAGTAGTGATCCTGCAGGGGGCTTTTTTGCGAACACTGAAGCTTTCTTT. Translation: CASSDPAGGFFANTEAFF. The chain has TRBV19 and TRBJ1-1; 8 nucleotides line up with TRBD1. CDR1 and CDR2 from the germline V gene are LNHDA and SQIVND (reference sequence). V lost 5 bases and J lost 1; bases outside the gene matches: 15. The CDR3 consists of 18 residues.

J is TRBJ1-3 and V is TRBV6-5, with TRBD1 as a possible D gene (6 bases). Trimming took off 6 bases at V and 2 bases at J, with 14 bases between the two ends. In germline, CDR1 is MNHEY, CDR2 SVGAGI. This CDR3 has 15 residues. In nucleotides, the CDR3 is TGTGCCAGCAGCCTACTTACAGGGACTGGAAACACCATATATTTT. Translated, it gives CASSLLTGTGNTIYF.

V gene TRBV5-6 combines with J gene TRBJ2-4; 11 nucleotides line up with TRBD1. In germline, CDR1 is SGHDT, CDR2 YYEEEE. Trimming cost V 4 bases and J 9 bases; bases outside gene matches: 6. The CDR3 contains 14 residues. In DNA, the CDR3 is TGTGCCAGCAGCCCGGGACAGGGGGAGGCCATTCAGTACTTC. Translation gives CASSPGQGEAIQYF.

The chain recombines TRBV11-3 with TRBJ1-6; D is unresolved. The V end was cut by 1 base, the J end by 7 bases, with 8 bases between. The CDR3 has 14 amino acids. Germline V gene data show CDR1 as SGHNT and CDR2 as YENEEA. This CDR3 is CASSLALKNSPLHF. The CDR3 DNA reads as TGTGCCAGCAGCTTAGCTCTGAAGAATTCACCCCTCCACTTT. Variable domain in full (rest from reference TRBV11-3 and TRBJ1-6): EAGVVQSPRYKIIEKKQPVAFWCNPISGHNTLYWYLQNLGQGPELLIRYENEEAVDDSQLPKDRFSAERLKGVDSTLKIQPAELGDSAVYLCASSLALKNSPLHFGNGTRLTVT.

The chain joins TRBV27 to TRBJ1-1; no definite D call. Trimming cost V 2 bases and J 2 bases, with 6 bases left between them. The CDR3 totals 13 residues. In germline, CDR1 is MNHEY, CDR2 SMNVEV (reference sequence). CDR3 DNA: TGTGCCAGCAGTTTAATGAGAAACACTGAAGCTTTCTTT. Translation gives CASSLMRNTEAFF.